These T cell receptor beta chains were read from a single sample in a study of tumor-infiltrating lymphocytes in primary liver carcinoma. TCRdb analysed the multiplex PCR reads with MiXCR anew, one entry per CDR3 protein. The sample carries about 96,000 distinct CDR3 sequences, about 70% recorded once. What was sequenced was tumor-adjacent normal liver tissue. The source is a man aged 35-49 years with primary liver carcinoma and hepatitis B virus infection. The CDR3 runs from the conserved cysteine through the conserved F or W. Each record gives: V gene, clone size, J gene, D gene, CDR3 protein, CDR3 DNA. The D gene is left open where the match is weak. Expanded clones get a size class; other rows say once, few or many, or leave the size out.

TRBV4-1	-	TRBJ2-7	TRBD1	CANSPKSLGQGSCEQYF	TGCGCCAACAGTCCCAAGAGTCTAGGACAGGGTTCCTGCGAGCAGTACTTC
TRBV11-1	once	TRBJ2-7	-	CASSLGADLNEQYF	TGCGCCAGCAGCTTGGGGGCAGACTTAAACGAGCAGTACTTC
TRBV4-1	-	TRBJ2-1	-	CANSQGVTYDEQFF	TGCGCCAACAGCCAAGGAGTAACCTACGATGAGCAGTTCTTC
TRBV28	-	TRBJ2-5	TRBD2	CASSTRLAGDQEAQYF	TGTGCCAGCAGTACTCGACTAGCGGGGGACCAAGAGGCCCAGTACTTT
TRBV29-1	-	TRBJ2-7	TRBD2	CSVDMTSCYEQYF	TGCAGCGTTGACATGACTAGCTGTTACGAGCAGTACTTC
TRBV7-9	few	TRBJ2-3	-	CASSFRDDTQYF	TGTGCCAGCAGCTTCAGGGACGATACGCAGTATTTT
TRBV11-2	medium-sized	TRBJ2-1	TRBD1	CASSLGTGGFNEQFF	TGTGCCAGCAGCTTGGGGACAGGGGGCTTCAATGAGCAGTTCTTC
TRBV29-1	-	TRBJ2-7	-	CSVVFSNYEQYF	TGCAGCGTTGTATTTTCCAACTACGAGCAGTACTTC
TRBV6-6	once	TRBJ1-1	TRBD1	CASSYDVDREMGGFTEAFF	TGTGCCAGCAGTTATGATGTGGACAGGGAAATGGGTGGATTCACTGAAGCTTTCTTT
TRBV10-2	-	TRBJ1-4	-	CASSQSGKGSEKLFF	TGCGCCAGCAGTCAGTCGGGAAAGGGAAGCGAGAAACTGTTTTTT
TRBV11-2	-	TRBJ2-5	TRBD2	CGSSRDYHQETQYF	TGTGGCAGCAGCAGGGACTACCACCAAGAGACCCAGTACTTC
TRBV6-7	-	TRBJ2-1	-	CASSYVEAARGGGVNEQFF	TGTGCCAGCAGTTACGTAGAAGCAGCCCGGGGAGGAGGGGTCAATGAGCAGTTCTTC
TRBV7-9	-	TRBJ2-2	-	CASSRSLQGAGELFF	TGTGCCAGCAGCCGTAGCCTACAGGGAGCCGGGGAGCTGTTTTTT
TRBV12-3/TRBV12-4	-	TRBJ2-3	TRBD1	CTSSKGTETQCF	TGTACCAGCAGCAAGGGGACAGAAACGCAGTGTTTT
TRBV12-3/TRBV12-4	-	TRBJ2-7	-	CPISLGQFEQYF	TGTCCCATCAGTTTAGGACAGTTCGAGCAGTACTTC
TRBV6-1	many	TRBJ2-4	TRBD1	CASSEVGQGANIQYF	TGTGCCAGCAGTGAAGTGGGACAGGGGGCTAACATTCAGTACTTC
TRBV5-1	-	TRBJ2-7	TRBD2	CASSLAVAGGSYEQYF	TGCGCCAGCAGCTTGGCAGTAGCGGGAGGTTCCTACGAGCAGTACTTC
TRBV20-1	-	TRBJ2-1	TRBD2	CSARHRLAGGINEQFF	TGCAGTGCTAGACACAGACTAGCGGGTGGGATCAATGAGCAGTTCTTC
TRBV11-2	-	TRBJ1-4	-	CASRRNQIKKLFF	TGTGCCAGCAGACGTAACCAGATCAAAAAACTGTTTTTT
TRBV11-2	many	TRBJ2-2	-	CASSLEVGGQTGELFF	TGTGCCAGCAGCTTAGAGGTTGGGGGCCAGACCGGGGAGCTGTTTTTT
TRBV7-9	-	TRBJ2-7	-	CASSLAPAYQVPYEQYF	TGTGCCAGCAGCTTAGCCCCGGCCTACCAAGTACCCTACGAGCAGTACTTC
TRBV6-5	-	TRBJ2-6	-	CASSTTEGSGANVLTF	TGTGCCAGCAGTACGACAGAGGGATCAGGGGCCAACGTCCTGACTTTC
TRBV29-1	many	TRBJ2-1	TRBD2	CSSEGLARSEQFF	TGCAGCTCCGAGGGACTAGCTCGTAGTGAGCAGTTCTTC
TRBV24-1	-	TRBJ2-3	TRBD1	CATAGQGTDTQYF	TGTGCCACTGCGGGACAGGGTACAGATACGCAGTATTTT
TRBV10-3	-	TRBJ2-5	-	CVISASGQETQYF	TGTGTCATCAGTGCCAGCGGACAAGAGACCCAGTATTTC
TRBV4-2	many	TRBJ2-1	TRBD2	CASSQEGTSGRANEQFF	TGTGCCAGCAGCCAAGAAGGGACTAGCGGGAGGGCCAATGAGCAGTTCTTC
TRBV29-1	many	TRBJ2-2	TRBD2	CSAWSSGKPNTGELFF	TGCAGCGCCTGGTCTAGCGGGAAGCCTAACACCGGGGAGCTGTTTTTT
TRBV10-2	many	TRBJ2-2	-	CASSESGRGNTGELFF	TGCGCCAGCAGTGAGTCCGGCAGGGGGAACACCGGGGAGCTGTTTTTT
TRBV11-2	-	TRBJ2-1	-	CASSLAGNSYNGQFF	TGTGCCAGCAGCTTAGCGGGGAACTCCTACAATGGGCAGTTCTTC
TRBV29-1	-	TRBJ2-2	-	CTVEISGGANTGELFF	TGCACCGTTGAAATTAGTGGGGGTGCGAACACCGGGGAGCTGTTTTTT
TRBV28	few	TRBJ1-1	-	CASTEEGAGNTEAFF	TGTGCCAGCACCGAAGAGGGTGCCGGCAACACTGAAGCTTTCTTT
TRBV4-1	-	TRBJ2-1	-	CANSHTQGPSSYNEQFF	TGCGCCAACAGCCATACACAGGGACCCAGCTCCTACAATGAGCAGTTCTTC
TRBV6-5	once	TRBJ2-7	-	CASSASIGTSTHEQYF	TGTGCCAGCAGTGCGTCTATCGGGACTTCGACCCACGAGCAGTATTTC
TRBV6-2/TRBV6-3	-	TRBJ2-3	TRBD2	CAISYSSDSGGIGGDTQYF	TGTGCCATCAGTTACTCTTCGGATAGCGGGGGCATCGGTGGAGATACGCAGTATTTT
TRBV29-1	-	TRBJ2-3	-	CSDSTGSTDTQYF	TGCAGCGACTCGACGGGAAGCACAGATACACAGTATTTT
TRBV4-1	few	TRBJ2-1	-	CASSPPLGSYNEQFF	TGCGCCAGCAGTCCGCCTCTCGGGTCCTACAATGAGCAGTTCTTC
TRBV6-5	many	TRBJ1-4	TRBD1	CASSKDRGDEKLFF	TGTGCCAGCAGCAAGGACAGGGGGGATGAAAAACTGTTTTTT
TRBV5-1	-	TRBJ1-2	TRBD1	CASSSGTGGSYDYTF	TGCGCCAGCAGCTCCGGGACAGGGGGCAGTTATGACTACACCTTC
TRBV11-1	-	TRBJ2-7	-	CTSSRQGSNEQYF	TGTACCAGCAGCCGCCAGGGGTCTAACGAGCAGTATTTC
TRBV13	once	TRBJ2-7	-	CASNLVSGEVYEQYF	TGTGCCAGCAACTTAGTCAGCGGCGAAGTTTACGAGCAGTACTTC
TRBV5-1	many	TRBJ1-1	-	CASSLGGAAGTEAFF	TGCGCCAGCAGCTTGGGTGGGGCCGCGGGCACTGAAGCTTTCTTT
TRBV5-6	many	TRBJ2-7	-	CASRFGPTFADEQYF	TGTGCCAGCAGATTCGGACCAACGTTCGCGGACGAGCAGTACTTC
TRBV29-1	-	TRBJ2-1	-	CIVDRTPDLTNEQLF	TGCATCGTTGACAGAACCCCCGATCTGACCAATGAGCAGTTATTC
TRBV6-5	many	TRBJ2-7	TRBD2	CASSQSGSYEQYF	TGTGCCAGCAGCCAAAGCGGGAGCTACGAGCAGTACTTC
TRBV5-6	many	TRBJ1-2	-	CASSLRGAGLIVGYTF	TGTGCCAGCAGCTTGCGAGGTGCGGGGTTAATCGTCGGCTACACCTTC
TRBV5-4	-	TRBJ2-5	-	CASSLVRTQYF	TGTGCCAGCAGCTTGGTTCGGACCCAGTACTTC
TRBV12-1	-	TRBJ2-5	-	CASSRARTTNRDRVQEAQYF	TGTGCCAGCAGCCGCGCGCGCACGACGAACCGGGACAGGGTTCAAGAGGCCCAGTACTTC
TRBV6-2/TRBV6-3	-	TRBJ2-3	TRBD2	CASSYSLREGPGTQYF	TGTGCCAGCAGTTACTCCTTGCGGGAGGGCCCAGGTACGCAGTATTTT
TRBV6-5	many	TRBJ2-7	TRBD1	CASSYSRTGAPASYEQYF	TGTGCCAGCAGTTACTCTCGGACAGGGGCCCCCGCCTCCTACGAGCAGTACTTC
TRBV4-2	-	TRBJ2-2	-	CANSQESERELFF	TGCGCCAACAGCCAAGAGAGCGAACGAGAGCTGTTTTTT
TRBV28	many	TRBJ2-1	-	CASSASHEQFF	TGTGCCAGCAGTGCTAGTCATGAGCAGTTCTTC
TRBV29-1	-	TRBJ2-5	-	CSVPARGVETQYF	TGCAGCGTTCCCGCCAGAGGGGTCGAGACCCAGTACTTC
TRBV6-5	-	TRBJ2-7	-	CASSYSGSDEHYF	TGTGCCAGCAGTTACAGCGGTAGTGACGAGCATTACTTC